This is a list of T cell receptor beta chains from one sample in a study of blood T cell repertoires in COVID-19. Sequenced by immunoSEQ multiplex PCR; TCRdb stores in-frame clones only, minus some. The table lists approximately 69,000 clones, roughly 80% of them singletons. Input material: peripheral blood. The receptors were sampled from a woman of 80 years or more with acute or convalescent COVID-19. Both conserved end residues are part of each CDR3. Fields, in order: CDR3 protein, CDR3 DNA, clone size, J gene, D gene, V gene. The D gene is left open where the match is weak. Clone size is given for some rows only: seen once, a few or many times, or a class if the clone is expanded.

CATSDGTGATAFF TGTGCCACCAGTGATGGAACAGGGGCGACGGCTTTCTTT - TRBJ1-1 TRBD1 TRBV24-1
CASSSSRGEQYF TGTGCCAGCTCATCCTCCCGGGGCGAGCAGTACTTC - TRBJ2-7 - TRBV18
CASSKERNQDTQYF TGTGCCAGCAGCAAGGAGCGGAACCAAGATACGCAGTATTTT - TRBJ2-3 - TRBV7-9
CASSSYHSGRGSDTQYF TGTGCCAGCAGCTCGTACCATAGCGGGAGAGGTTCAGATACGCAGTATTTT - TRBJ2-3 TRBD2 TRBV5-6
CASSFLTGGNTEAFF TGTGCCAGCAGCTTCCTGACAGGGGGGAACACTGAAGCTTTCTTT - TRBJ1-1 TRBD1 TRBV11-3
CASSSPDGLRGWGYTF TGTGCCAGCAGTAGTCCGGATGGACTCCGGGGGTGGGGCTACACCTTC once TRBJ1-2 - TRBV27
CASRVGVTEAFF TGTGCCAGCAGGGTAGGGGTTACTGAAGCTTTCTTT - TRBJ1-1 - TRBV2
CASSQLESYNEQFF TGTGCCAGCTCACAACTAGAGTCCTACAATGAGCAGTTCTTC - TRBJ2-1 - TRBV18
CASSARTGPLGGYTF TGTGCCAGTAGTGCTCGAACAGGGCCTCTGGGTGGCTACACCTTC - TRBJ1-2 - TRBV19
CASSLGAYNTEAFF TGTGCCAGCAGCTTAGGGGCATACAACACTGAAGCTTTCTTT - TRBJ1-1 - TRBV7-8
CASSSRTGLSEQYF TGTGCCAGCAGCTCTAGGACAGGGCTCAGCGAGCAGTACTTC - TRBJ2-7 TRBD1 TRBV11-2
CASSQADSTDYGYTF TGTGCCAGCAGCCAGGCGGACAGTACAGACTATGGCTACACCTTC - TRBJ1-2 - TRBV4-2
CASSLPFGGANTGELFF TGTGCCAGCAGCCTCCCCTTTGGGGGGGCTAACACCGGGGAGCTGTTTTTT - TRBJ2-2 - TRBV7-2
CASSPPTNRDRDEKLFF TGCGCCAGCAGCCCACCTACCAACCGGGACAGGGATGAAAAACTGTTTTTT once TRBJ1-4 TRBD1 TRBV5-1
CASSLPGDNYEQYF TGTGCCAGCAGCCTCCCAGGGGATAACTACGAGCAGTACTTC - TRBJ2-7 - TRBV5-6
CASSPQGAGVETQYF TGCGCCAGCAGCCCACAGGGGGCGGGTGTAGAGACCCAGTACTTC - TRBJ2-5 TRBD1 TRBV4-1
CASSLDRSRADEQFF TGTGCCAGCAGCTTAGACAGGTCTCGGGCCGATGAGCAGTTCTTC - TRBJ2-1 - TRBV7-9
CAWSQQLQYQPQHF TGTGCCTGGAGTCAACAGCTTCAGTATCAGCCCCAGCATTTT once TRBJ1-5 - TRBV30
CASSSGLAESYEQYF TGTGCCAGCAGCTCGGGACTAGCGGAATCCTACGAGCAGTACTTC - TRBJ2-7 TRBD2 TRBV5-4
CASSSTSVPGANVLTF TGTGCCAGCAGCTCCACCTCGGTACCTGGGGCCAACGTCCTGACTTTC - TRBJ2-6 - TRBV5-4
CASSRDRSITGELFF TGTGCCAGCAGCCGTGACAGGAGCATCACCGGGGAGCTGTTTTTT once TRBJ2-2 - TRBV7-2
CASSFQGEVTEAFF TGTGCCAGCAGCTTCCAAGGGGAGGTCACTGAAGCTTTCTTT - TRBJ1-1 - TRBV5-5
CASSIGTGIRDHYGYTF TGTGCCAGTAGTATAGGGACCGGGATAAGGGATCACTATGGCTACACCTTC - TRBJ1-2 - TRBV19
CASSLGGNVDEQYF TGTGCCAGCAGTTTGGGGGGGAACGTCGACGAGCAGTACTTC - TRBJ2-7 TRBD2 TRBV27
CAISGNRGQYF TGTGCCATCAGTGGGAACAGGGGACAGTACTTC - TRBJ2-5 TRBD1 TRBV10-3
CASSLDDSGGASSYNEQFF TGTGCCAGCAGCTTAGATGATAGCGGGGGCGCGAGCTCCTACAATGAGCAGTTCTTC - TRBJ2-1 TRBD2 TRBV11-2
CASSSQSSGANVLTF TGTGCCAGCAGCTCCCAGTCCTCTGGGGCCAACGTCCTGACTTTC - TRBJ2-6 - TRBV7-9
CASSPGHNNNSPLHF TGCGCCAGCAGCCCCGGACACAACAATAATTCACCCCTCCACTTT - TRBJ1-6 - TRBV4-1
CASSYSGADTQYF TGTGCCAGCAGTTACTCAGGGGCAGATACGCAGTATTTT - TRBJ2-3 - TRBV7-6
CASSGPGGTNSYNEQFF TGTGCCAGCTCAGGCCCCGGAGGGACGAACTCCTACAATGAGCAGTTCTTC - TRBJ2-1 - TRBV18
CASSLGGQGPRETQYF TGTGCCAGCAGCTTAGGAGGACAGGGGCCTCGAGAGACCCAGTACTTC - TRBJ2-5 TRBD1 TRBV7-2
CASSQSRTEAFF TGTGCCAGCAGCCAAAGCCGAACTGAAGCTTTCTTT - TRBJ1-1 - TRBV14
CASSPTRGSGNTIYF TGTGCCAGCTCTCCCACCAGGGGCTCTGGAAACACCATATATTTT - TRBJ1-3 - TRBV3-1/TRBV3-2
CASSPAGSKEETQYF TGTGCCAGCAGCCCGGCGGGGTCGAAAGAAGAGACCCAGTACTTC - TRBJ2-5 - TRBV4-2
CASSVWGTGHTGELFF TGTGCCAGCAGCGTGTGGGGGACAGGGCACACCGGGGAGCTGTTTTTT - TRBJ2-2 TRBD1 TRBV9
CASSLFQGTGYEQFF TGTGCCAGCAGTTTATTCCAGGGGACAGGGTATGAGCAGTTCTTC - TRBJ2-1 TRBD1 TRBV27
CASSFRVSGNTIYF TGTGCCAGCAGCTTCAGGGTCTCTGGAAACACCATATATTTT - TRBJ1-3 - TRBV7-2
CASSYGCNRALPEAFF TGTGCCAGCAGTTACGGCTGTAACAGGGCCCTTCCTGAAGCTTTCTTT - TRBJ1-1 - TRBV6-7
CASSPGLAYNEQFF TGCGCCAGCAGCCCGGGACTAGCGTACAATGAGCAGTTCTTC - TRBJ2-1 TRBD2 TRBV5-1
CASSRTQGVSEKLFF TGTGCCAGCAGCCGGACACAGGGCGTATCTGAAAAACTGTTTTTT - TRBJ1-4 - TRBV7-9
CSAGVVGSNQPQHF TGTTCTGCGGGGGTGGTTGGTAGCAATCAGCCCCAGCATTTT - TRBJ1-5 - TRBV6-5